A single sample gave rise to the 4 T cell receptor beta chains below, sequenced in a study of human T cells and chemical hapten exposure. TCRdb re-called the RACE reads through MiXCR, storing one row per CDR3 protein. The sample consists of under 200,000 distinct CDR3 sequences, roughly 30% of them appearing once. Documented time point: pre-sensitization, week 0. Specified treatment: therapeutic diphenylcyclopropenone sensitization with weekly scalp DPC. The sequenced sample was whole blood, obtained in connection with sensitization to the hapten diphenylcyclopropenone (DPC). The receptor source for this set is a woman aged 30 to 39 with alopecia areata. Some clones in this sample may be carry-over from other donors' samples.

The chain combines TRBV7-9 with TRBJ2-5; the match to TRBD2 covers 10 bases. The CDR3 length is 15 residues. Losses at the gene ends were 2 bases for V and 1 base for J; bases not matched to a gene: 1. Germline V gene sequence: CDR1 SEHNR, CDR2 FQNEAQ (reference sequence). The DNA of the CDR3 is TGTGCCAGCAGCTTAACTAGCGGGGCCCAAGAGACCCAGTACTTC. This sequence encodes CASSLTSGAQETQYF. Using reference TRBV7-9 and TRBJ2-5 for the parts outside the CDR3, the full variable domain is DTGVSQNPRHKITKRGQNVTFRCDPISEHNRLYWYRQTLGQGPEFLTYFQNEAQLEKSRLLSDRFSAERPKGSFSTLEIQRTEQGDSAMYLCASSLTSGAQETQYFGPGTRLLVL.

This clonotype was seen only a few times. The V call is TRBV6-5, the J call TRBJ1-1, with D perhaps matching TRBD1 (6 bases). Germline V gene sequence: CDR1 MNHEY, CDR2 SVGAGI. The V gene lost 6 bases and the J gene lost 3 bases, with 8 bases spanning the gap. The CDR3 sequence is 12 residues long. CDR3 nucleotides: TGTGCCAGCAGGCAGGGGTACACTGAAGCTTTCTTT. It is translated as CASRQGYTEAFF.

CDR3 DNA: TGTGCCAGCTCACCAGGGCCGGCCACTGAAGCTTTCTTT. Residues: CASSPGPATEAFF. This chain connects TRBV18 to TRBJ1-1; D gene ambiguous. Germline CDR1 reads KGHSH; CDR2 reads LQKENI. Trimming shortened V by 2 bases and J by 4 bases, and 8 bases separated the two germline ends. The CDR3 spans 13 residues.

J is TRBJ2-1 and V is TRBV5-4, with 14 bases lining up with TRBD2. The trim removed 4 bases at V and 0 bases at J, leaving 6 bases unmatched. The CDR3 spans 18 residues. Germline V gives CDR1 SGHNT, CDR2 YYREEE (reference sequence). This chain's CDR3 is CASSQGLAGASSYNEQFF. The CDR3 nucleotides are TGTGCCAGCAGCCAGGGACTAGCGGGGGCCAGCTCCTACAATGAGCAGTTCTTC.